This T cell receptor beta chain was sequenced in a study of a mutant IDH1 vaccine in newly diagnosed glioma. The V and J ends lost 3 bases and 4 bases respectively, with 12 bases between them. Germline V gene lookup returns CDR1 LNHDA and CDR2 SQIVND (reference sequence). The CDR3 runs to 14 residues. Concerning this clone itself: No antigen is known for it.

The time point denotes: week 35, safety follow-up. The investigators gave 300 ug of mutant IDH1 20-mer peptide in each vaccine dose, together with topical imiquimod. The method was immunoSEQ multiplex PCR; TCRdb's version includes in-frame clones alone and lacks a portion of them. The table has 26,000 or so clones, approximately 87% seen once; the top ten hold 30% to 35%. This material consisted of PBMCs, taken from a glioma patient whose treatment included an IDH1 peptide vaccine. The rearrangement joins TRBV19 to TRBJ1-2; tentative D call: TRBD1 (5 bases). The source is a young man with glioma. The CDR3 loop is CASSIPGLVYGYTF. The CDR3 DNA reads as TGTGCCAGTAGTATTCCGGGACTGGTCTATGGCTACACCTTC.